Below are 26 T cell receptor beta chains sequenced from a single sample in a study of T cell responses to AZD1222 COVID-19 vaccine. Assay used: immunoSEQ multiplex PCR; TCRdb lists only in-frame clones, some missing. The data contain about 150,000 clones, around nine tenths of them seen just once; the ten biggest clones take up roughly 5.6%. Here the sequenced sample was peripheral blood, taken on day 0 of AZD1222 vaccination. These receptors came from an adult in good health.

V is TRBV5-6 and J is TRBJ1-5, with D possibly TRBD1 on 5 matching bases. This CDR3 contains 14 residues. Trimming removed 4 bases at V and 5 bases at J, with 13 bases between. The germline gives CDR1 SGHDT, CDR2 YYEEEE. Here the CDR3 DNA reads TGTGCCAGCAGCGCGGGACTGGACGATCAGCCCCAGCATTTT. Translated: CASSAGLDDQPQHF.

The chain combines TRBV5-8 with TRBJ2-7; 7 bases line up with TRBD1. Germline lookup yields CDR1 SGHTS and CDR2 YDEGEE. J was trimmed by 3 bases and V by 4 bases; bases with no gene match: 4. CDR3 length equals 13 residues. CDR3 DNA: TGTGCCAGCAGCGAGACAGGGCTCTACGAGCAGTACTTC. Its protein product is CASSETGLYEQYF.

The chain carries TRBV27 and TRBJ1-6, with 7 bases aligning to TRBD1. CDR1 is MNHEY, CDR2 SMNVEV, per germline (reference sequence). This CDR3 has 16 amino acids. Losses at the gene ends were 0 bases for V and 7 bases for J; bases not matched to a gene: 6. CDR3 DNA sequence: TGTGCCAGCAGTTTATCCGCGACAGGGTACAATTCACCCCTCCACTTT. Its translation: CASSLSATGYNSPLHF.

The rearrangement joins TRBV7-2 to TRBJ2-3, with 8 bases aligning to TRBD1. V lost 7 bases, J lost 4 bases, and 10 bases stayed unmatched. This CDR3 contains 15 residues. Germline loops: CDR1 SGHTA, CDR2 FQGNSA. DNA for the CDR3: TGTGCCAGCAACCGACGGACAGGGAGCCCAGATACGCAGTATTTT. This encodes CASNRRTGSPDTQYF. Combining the CDR3 with reference TRBV7-2 and TRBJ2-3 gives the whole variable domain GAGVSQSPSNKVTEKGKDVELRCDPISGHTALYWYRQSLGQGLEFLIYFQGNSAPDKSGLPSDRFSAERTGGSVSTLTIQRTQQEDSAVYLCASNRRTGSPDTQYFGPGTRLTVL.

The chain uses TRBV7-2 and TRBJ2-3; TRBD2 might be the D (5 bases). V lost 0 bases and J 2 bases, leaving 6 bases between the germline ends. The germline gives CDR1 SGHTA, CDR2 FQGNSA. The CDR3 length is 14 residues. The CDR3 DNA is TGTGCCAGCAGCTTAGCGAGGGCCACAGATACGCAGTATTTT. Amino acid sequence: CASSLARATDTQYF.

The chain has TRBV4-2 and TRBJ1-4; D might be TRBD1 (6 bases). Looked up from germline, CDR1 is LGHNA and CDR2 is YNFKEQ. V was cut by 0 bases and J by 4 bases, with 12 bases left in between. This CDR3 is built from 16 residues. Here the CDR3 reads CASSQDLEGVNEKLFF. In nucleotides, the CDR3 is TGTGCCAGCAGCCAAGATTTAGAGGGGGTTAATGAAAAACTGTTTTTT.

The chain employs TRBV19 and TRBJ1-2; TRBD1 matches at 8 bases. This CDR3 has 12 residues. The V segment lost 8 bases and the J segment 10 bases; nucleotides outside the gene matches: 9. Germline CDR1 is LNHDA and CDR2 is SQIVND (reference sequence). This chain's CDR3 is CASLTGDWDYTF. CDR3 DNA sequence: TGTGCCAGTCTGACAGGGGATTGGGACTACACCTTC. The complete variable domain, with remaining parts taken from reference TRBV19 and TRBJ1-2, reads DGGITQSPKYLFRKEGQNVTLSCEQNLNHDAMYWYRQDPGQGLRLIYYSQIVNDFQKGDIAEGYSVSREKKESFPLTVTSAQKNPTAFYLCASLTGDWDYTFGSGTRLTVV.

This clone occurred once. The chain is built from TRBV25-1 and TRBJ2-3, with 8 bases aligning to TRBD2. Germline CDR1 reads MGHDK; CDR2 reads SYGVNS. CDR3 length: 15 residues. The V segment lost 7 bases and the J segment 5 bases; nucleotides outside the gene matches: 11. The CDR3 DNA reads as TGTGCCAGCACTGGGGCGGGGGGCCGTCAAGATACGCAGTATTTT. This sequence encodes CASTGAGGRQDTQYF.

The genes are TRBV28 and TRBJ1-5, with D uncertain. The length of the CDR3 is 15 residues. Germline CDR1 MDHEN, CDR2 SYDVKM. V lost 5 bases and J 6 bases, leaving 17 bases between the germline ends. CDR3 sequence: CASSPAGLGIQPQHF. The CDR3 coding sequence is TGTGCCAGCAGTCCGGCGGGGTTGGGAATTCAGCCCCAGCATTTT.

V gene TRBV11-2 combines with J gene TRBJ2-5, with no clear D. V lost 5 bases, J lost 5 bases, and 9 bases lay in between. CDR1 and CDR2 from the germline V gene are SGHAT and FQNNGV. The CDR3 is 12 amino acids. The chain's CDR3 is CASSQSAETQYF. The CDR3 DNA follows: TGTGCCAGCAGCCAATCCGCGGAGACCCAGTACTTC.

The chain carries TRBV28 and TRBJ2-3; D uncertain. The CDR3 contains 14 residues. V was shortened by 3 bases and J by 0 bases, with 7 bases between the two germline ends. In germline, CDR1 is MDHEN, CDR2 SYDVKM. The CDR3 coding sequence is TGTGCCAGCAGTTTCAGCAGTAGCACAGATACGCAGTATTTT. As protein: CASSFSSSTDTQYF.

The chain is built from TRBV25-1 and TRBJ2-7, with D tentatively TRBD1 (6 bases). CDR3 length equals 15 residues. V was cut by 2 bases and J by 3 bases, with 14 bases left in between. Germline V CDR1 and CDR2: MGHDK, SYGVNS. The CDR3 DNA is TGTGCCAGCAGTGAAAAATCACAGGGAAACTACGAGCAGTACTTC. This codes for CASSEKSQGNYEQYF.

The chain joins TRBV24-1 to TRBJ2-1; no firm D call. Germline V gene data show CDR1 as KGHDR and CDR2 as SFDVKD. The CDR3 consists of 11 residues. Trimming shortened V by 3 bases and J by 7 bases, and 3 bases separated the two germline ends. CDR3 bases: TGTGCCACCAGTGATCGTAATGAGCAGTTCTTC. Protein sequence: CATSDRNEQFF.

V and J are TRBV2 and TRBJ2-1, with TRBD2 matching 7 bases. The V gene's germline CDR1 is SNHLY and CDR2 FYNNEI. CDR3 length equals 17 residues. V lost 1 base to trimming and J lost 5 bases; unmatched junction nucleotides: 11. CDR3 bases: TGTGCCAGCAGTGAAGGGGCTAGCGGAACAGCCAACAATGAGCAGTTCTTC. It encodes CASSEGASGTANNEQFF.

The V and J genes are TRBV7-9 and TRBJ1-1, with 11 nucleotides matching TRBD1. The germline V gene has CDR1 SEHNR and CDR2 FQNEAQ (reference sequence). Trimming at V came to 5 bases and at J to 3 bases, leaving 5 bases not matched to a gene. The CDR3 runs to 15 residues. The CDR3 DNA reads TGTGCCAGCAGCCCCCAGGGACAGGGGGACACTGAAGCTTTCTTT. It specifies CASSPQGQGDTEAFF. Combining the CDR3 with reference TRBV7-9 and TRBJ1-1 gives the whole variable domain DTGVSQNPRHKITKRGQNVTFRCDPISEHNRLYWYRQTLGQGPEFLTYFQNEAQLEKSRLLSDRFSAERPKGSFSTLEIQRTEQGDSAMYLCASSPQGQGDTEAFFGQGTRLTVV.

The V gene is TRBV27, the J gene TRBJ2-1; D might be TRBD2 (5 bases). The CDR3 has 13 residues. V was cut by 5 bases and J by 2 bases, with 7 bases left in between. Germline V gives CDR1 MNHEY, CDR2 SMNVEV (reference sequence). The CDR3, as DNA: TGTGCCAGCAGTCCCGGGGCCTACAATGAGCAGTTCTTC. This gives the protein CASSPGAYNEQFF.

The chain employs TRBV18 and TRBJ2-1; maybe TRBD1 (6 bases). V lost 6 bases, J lost 4 bases, and 10 bases lay in between. Germline V CDR1 and CDR2: KGHSH, LQKENI. This CDR3 is built from 13 residues. The CDR3 is CASSPRGYNEQFF. CDR3 DNA: TGTGCCAGCTCCCCCAGGGGATACAATGAGCAGTTCTTC.

The genes are TRBV5-4 and TRBJ1-1; 7 bases match TRBD1. CDR1 is SGHNT and CDR2 is YYREEE in the germline V gene (reference sequence). Unmatched junction bases numbered 6, after V lost 4 bases and J lost 0 bases. This CDR3 spans 15 amino acids. CDR3 sequence reads: CASSGGQDMNTEAFF. DNA for the CDR3: TGTGCCAGCAGCGGTGGACAGGATATGAACACTGAAGCTTTCTTT.

As concerns this clone: The germline gene is not matched at one end of the junction; a read error may be the cause. The rearrangement links TRBV6-2 or TRBV6-3 to TRBJ1-4, with no clear D. Germline CDR1 reads MNHEY; CDR2 reads SVGEGT. The CDR3 length is 11 residues. CDR3 residues: CASSSTRITHF. Here the CDR3 DNA reads TGTGCCAGCAGTTCTACCAGAATAACACATTTT.

V is TRBV11-2 and J is TRBJ1-1; 8 bases are shared with TRBD1. The J segment lost 6 bases and the V segment lost 4 bases, leaving 7 bases of the junction unmatched. CDR1 and CDR2 (germline): SGHAT, FQNNGV. The CDR3 contains 14 residues. This CDR3 reads CASSSRQGMAEAFF. DNA for the CDR3: TGTGCCAGCAGCTCCAGACAGGGGATGGCTGAAGCTTTCTTT.

The genes are TRBV18 and TRBJ2-4; tentative D call: TRBD2 (5 bases). This CDR3 contains 13 residues. The V end was cut by 3 bases, the J end by 8 bases, with 11 bases between. Looked up from germline, CDR1 is KGHSH and CDR2 is LQKENI. CDR3 region: CASSPEGWDIQYF. CDR3 coding DNA: TGTGCCAGCTCACCTGAGGGTTGGGACATTCAGTACTTC.

This chain joins TRBV7-9 and TRBJ1-2; D possibly corresponds to TRBD1 (6 bases). This CDR3 has 12 residues. V was trimmed by 8 bases and J by 3 bases, leaving 10 bases between them. Germline CDR1 and CDR2: SEHNR and FQNEAQ (reference sequence). The CDR3 DNA reads TGTGCCAGCGGCCAGGGGTACTATGGCTACACCTTC. Amino acids: CASGQGYYGYTF.

V gene TRBV4-3 combines with J gene TRBJ1-4; the D gene is possibly TRBD1 (5 bases). Germline V gene data show CDR1 as LGHNA and CDR2 as YSLEER. The CDR3 runs 14 residues. Trimming cost V 0 bases and J 11 bases, with 13 bases left between them. CDR3 region: CASSQDSQGRKLFF. The CDR3 DNA reads as TGCGCCAGCAGCCAAGATTCCCAGGGCAGGAAACTGTTTTTT.

This clone was recorded only once. J is TRBJ1-3 and V is TRBV7-2, with a tentative D call TRBD1 (5 bases). Trimming took off 1 base at V and 1 base at J, with 8 bases between the two ends. CDR3 size: 15 residues. The germline CDR1 and CDR2 sequences are SGHTA and FQGNSA. CDR3 loop: CASSLVRGSGNTIYF. Written as DNA, the CDR3 is TGTGCCAGCAGCTTAGTAAGGGGATCTGGAAACACCATATATTTT.

The V call is TRBV5-1, the J call TRBJ1-1, with unresolved D. This CDR3 region has 13 residues. Germline V gene data show CDR1 as SGHRS and CDR2 as YFSETQ. Trimming took off 6 bases at V and 1 base at J, with 10 bases between the two ends. CDR3 residues: CASKLAGNTEAFF. CDR3 nucleotide sequence: TGCGCCAGCAAGCTCGCGGGGAACACTGAAGCTTTCTTT.

This chain connects TRBV4-2 to TRBJ2-5, with TRBD2 identical over 10 bases. The germline V gene encodes CDR1 LGHNA and CDR2 YNFKEQ. CDR3 size: 17 residues. Trimming at V came to 2 bases and at J to 4 bases, leaving 10 bases not matched to a gene. The CDR3 nucleotides are TGTGCCAGCAGCCAAATACTAGCGGGAACCAGCGGAGAGACCCAGTACTTC. Amino acid sequence: CASSQILAGTSGETQYF.